This T cell receptor beta chain was found in a study of siplizumab effects on memory and regulatory T cells (dated by TCRdb to about 2019). Broadly, across the study: The effect of the anti-CD2 antibody siplizumab on alloreactive T-cell subsets was examined in allogeneic mixed lymphocyte reactions constructed from human PBMCs. The paper as a whole reports these results and caveats: Greater diversity appeared to be present in unstimulated naive T cells than in memory T cells, and a substantial contribution to the alloresponse seemed to be made by naive cells. Because sequences at frequencies below about 10^-5 were poorly captured, only a minor fraction of alloreactive clones could be mapped back to unstimulated subsets. Of the alloreactive CD4+ clones that could be mapped, the Treg-derived share averaged roughly 73% with siplizumab compared with roughly 25% in control reactions. Roughly 80-97% of proliferating CD4+ or CD8+ clones could not be assigned a naive or memory phenotype. Whether proliferating Tregs from siplizumab cultures were suppressive was not functionally confirmed. The cumulative frequency of alloreactive sequences that could be traced back to unstimulated CD4+ memory T cells was significantly reduced by siplizumab.

Sorted unstimulated T cells, along with proliferating T cells recovered from mixed lymphocyte reactions, underwent TCRbeta CDR3 sequencing. Fresh whole blood from around 11 HLA-typed healthy donors was used to isolate PBMCs. The cysteine opens and the phenylalanine closes a CDR3 of 16 amino acids. Here the CDR3 DNA is all that survives: 48 bases in frame from base 1. The junction shows trimming of 5 bases on V and 2 bases on J, and the gene matches do not reach 6 bases of it. Sequences MNHEY (CDR1) and SMNVEV (CDR2) are obtained from the germline V gene (reference sequence). Details on this clone: Its antigen is currently not known. Within one base of it there is no much larger clone, and no base qualities were kept.

The method was the immunoSEQ multiplex PCR assay. Each sample had around 92,000 TCR templates assayed by the deep sequencing platform. Genomic DNA extracted from sorted T cells was used for TCRbeta CDR3 sequencing. As for the authors' bioinformatics: The R programming language was used for the clonal analysis of the TCRbeta CDR3 data. Alloreactive CD4+ and CD8+ clones were defined by comparing unstimulated samples with post-reaction CFSE-low samples. By matching sequences to the repertoires of sorted unstimulated Treg and non-Treg cells, each alloreactive CD4+ clone was assigned a regulatory or non-regulatory origin. TCRdb carries this immuneACCESS record with in-frame sequences only. Its versions omit some clonotypes, under half of them owing to an unresolved V gene in the studies checked, with the rest unexplained. The DNA was the basis for D and trimming; V, J and clone size are from that table. Across this sample there are 80,000 to 130,000 clones, with about 91% seen only once. The ten biggest clones cover roughly 2.7% of the sample.

The sequence joins TRBV27 to TRBJ2-3, with 11 middle bases fitting TRBD2. The TCR comes from a human donor in good health. Some clones in this sample may be carry-over from other donors' samples. The material sequenced was CD4+ T cells sorted from blood. The CDR3 region reads CASSQTSGGYTDTQYF. The DNA reads TGTGCCAGCAGTCAAACTAGCGGGGGATACACAGATACGCAGTATTTT.